The present T cell receptor beta chain was sequenced within a study of early T cells in non-severe SARS-CoV-2 infection. Whole-study context: Chains from this unsorted whole-blood bulk RNA could not be paired. Study conclusions and caveats: Database matching using VDJdb favored anti-spike CD8 responses, with private and CD4 specificities left missing.

Unique molecular identifiers were affixed to single, distinct cDNA molecules. TCRdb itself ran the 5' RACE reads through MiXCR, one entry per CDR3 protein. Of approximately 30,000 distinct CDR3 sequences in the sample, 5% to 7% were seen once. Looked up from germline, CDR1 is DFQATT and CDR2 is SNEGSKA (reference sequence). V was clipped by 6 bases and J by 7 bases, with 15 bases between them. This CDR3 contains 12 residues. This clonotype was counted only a few times. The antigen is undetermined. The rearrangement links TRBV20-1 to TRBJ1-2, with D maybe TRBD1 (5 bases). This clonotype originated in an adult who was a healthcare worker with PCR-confirmed SARS-CoV-2 infection or an uninfected control (not recorded which). Sequenced: whole blood. CDR3 region: CSAPGQEGGYTF. The CDR3 region has the DNA TGCAGTGCCCCGGGGCAGGAGGGTGGCTACACCTTC.